The 5 T cell receptor beta chains below come from one sample, sequenced in a study of identical twins. TCRdb fed the 5' RACE reads into MiXCR, producing one record per CDR3 protein. The sample has about 240,000 distinct CDR3 sequences, roughly a tenth seen once. The material sequenced was memory T cells sorted from blood. The receptors originated from a man aged 45 to 65 in good health.

This clonotype was picked up a small number of times. The CDR3 spells CASSSDRHSGNTIYF. The CDR3, as DNA: TGTGCCAGCAGCTCGGACAGACACTCTGGAAACACCATATATTTT. This chain joins TRBV7-9 and TRBJ1-3, with D maybe TRBD1 (6 bases). CDR1 SEHNR and CDR2 FQNEAQ come from the germline V gene (reference sequence). This CDR3 is 15 amino acids long. The germline V and J ends were trimmed by 4 bases and 0 bases, with 10 bases remaining between them.

This clonotype was seen ten or more times. The rearrangement links TRBV2 to TRBJ2-3, with D unresolved. The CDR3 is 13 amino acids. Trimming shortened V by 10 bases and J by 2 bases, and 13 bases separated the two germline ends. Germline CDR1 is SNHLY and CDR2 is FYNNEI. The CDR3: CAINEQFTDTQYF. Written as DNA, the CDR3 is TGTGCCATCAACGAACAGTTCACAGATACGCAGTATTTT.

This clonotype was recorded at least ten times. The chain links TRBV27 to TRBJ1-5; no reliable D call. From germline, CDR1 is MNHEY and CDR2 SMNVEV (reference sequence). Between the trimmed V and J ends, which lost 3 bases and 2 bases, there was a span of 11 bases. The CDR3 totals 15 residues. CDR3 sequence reads: CASSFIGPGNQPQHF. For the CDR3, the DNA is TGTGCCAGCAGTTTTATCGGGCCAGGCAATCAGCCCCAGCATTTT.

This clonotype was detected many times. This rearrangement joins TRBV10-3 to TRBJ2-1; 9 positions match TRBD2. J lost 9 bases, V lost 2 bases, and 11 bases had no gene match. Germline V lookup: CDR1 ENHRY, CDR2 SYGVKD. This CDR3 comprises 16 residues. CDR3 sequence: CAISELSGRHPGEQFF. The CDR3 region has the DNA TGTGCCATCAGTGAGCTTAGCGGGAGACACCCCGGTGAGCAGTTCTTC.

This clonotype was counted many times. This chain joins TRBV5-1 and TRBJ2-1; TRBD2 matches 10 bases. CDR3 length: 15 residues. With V trimmed by 0 bases and J by 9 bases, 6 bases remained unmatched. Germline V gives CDR1 SGHRS, CDR2 YFSETQ. CDR3 loop: CASSLAAGGLGEQFF. The CDR3 DNA reads TGCGCCAGCAGCTTGGCAGCGGGGGGGCTTGGTGAGCAGTTCTTC.